This TCR beta chain stems from a study of blood T cell repertoires in COVID-19. Across the whole study: Donors in the United States, Italy and Spain gave samples during acute or convalescent COVID-19. PBMCs, B-cell-depleted T cells, or T cells were the source of the cDNA or gDNA that made up the material.

Authors' methods: Amplified reference gene primers provided the basis for estimating nucleated cell counts. Clones were sequenced by immunoSEQ multiplex PCR, and TCRdb holds only the in-frame ones, with some missing. D and trimming come from the DNA, and the V and J calls and clone size come from that table. The sample includes a few hundred thousand clones, 75% to 85% of them seen just once. This TCR was sampled from a middle-aged woman who had recovered from COVID-19. Sequences were obtained from peripheral blood.

The CDR3 bases are TGTGCCAGCTCCCTAGGCATGGGCTCCTACAATGAGCAGTTCTTC. This encodes CASSLGMGSYNEQFF. The chain recombines TRBV18 with TRBJ2-1; D unclear. In germline, CDR1 is KGHSH, CDR2 LQKENI. Trimming took 6 bases from V and 0 from J, leaving 12 bases between them. There are 15 residues in the CDR3.